The TCR beta chain described here comes from a study of shared clonotypes between healthy human individuals. This clone occurred once. Its antigen is not identified. As defined, naive CD8 cells were CD45RO-negative and positively selected for CCR7, with terminally differentiated effector memory CD45RA+ cells excluded. Clones were sequenced by immunoSEQ multiplex PCR, and TCRdb holds only the in-frame ones, with some missing. The data hold about 2 million clones, with roughly 94% observed a single time. Study-level points and caveats: The sharing of 4% to 5.5% of naive CD4 clonotypes was seen across several donors.

Germline loops: CDR1 SEHNR, CDR2 FQNEAQ (reference sequence). The CDR3 sequence is 14 residues long. V was cut by 1 base and J by 5 bases, with 11 bases left in between. The sequence derives from a young man in good health. The sample taken for sequencing was naive CD8+ T cells sorted from blood. The gene calls are TRBV7-9 and TRBJ2-5; D is undetermined. Here the CDR3 reads CASSLVVPLETQYF. CDR3 sequence (DNA): TGTGCCAGCAGCTTAGTTGTACCCCTGGAGACCCAGTACTTC. The whole variable domain, remainder taken from reference TRBV7-9 and TRBJ2-5, is DTGVSQNPRHKITKRGQNVTFRCDPISEHNRLYWYRQTLGQGPEFLTYFQNEAQLEKSRLLSDRFSAERPKGSFSTLEIQRTEQGDSAMYLCASSLVVPLETQYFGPGTRLLVL.